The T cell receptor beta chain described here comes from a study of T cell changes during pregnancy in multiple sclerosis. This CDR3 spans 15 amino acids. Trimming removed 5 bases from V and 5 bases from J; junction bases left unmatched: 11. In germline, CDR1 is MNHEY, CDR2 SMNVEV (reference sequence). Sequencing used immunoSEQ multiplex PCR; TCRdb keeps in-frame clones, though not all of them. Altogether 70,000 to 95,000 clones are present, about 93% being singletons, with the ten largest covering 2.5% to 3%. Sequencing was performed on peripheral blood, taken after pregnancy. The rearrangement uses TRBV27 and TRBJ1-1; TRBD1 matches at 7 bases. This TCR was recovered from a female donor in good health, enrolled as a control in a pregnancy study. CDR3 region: CASSLRGGGWTEAFF. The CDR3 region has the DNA TGTGCCAGCAGTCTCCGAGGGGGCGGGTGGACTGAAGCTTTCTTT.